This T cell receptor (beta chain) stems from a study of T-cell reconstitution after alpha-beta-depleted transplantation in children. Preparation of the TCRbeta library used unique molecular identifiers. TCRdb recomputed calls from the PCR reads with MiXCR, one row per CDR3 protein. Of 400,000 to 500,000 distinct CDR3 sequences in the sample, 11% are singletons; the top ten hold 4.5% to 7%. The V segment lost 6 bases and the J segment 4 bases; nucleotides outside the gene matches: 7. There are 15 residues in the CDR3. The chain links TRBV12-3 or TRBV12-4 to TRBJ2-2, with 8 bases identical to TRBD2. Here the sequenced sample was PBMCs from the stem cell graft donor, taken from the stem cell graft. The sequence derives from a human donor who donated a stem cell graft to a child with acute myeloid leukemia. The CDR3 loop is CASRNRGGRTGELFF. CDR3 coding DNA: TGTGCCAGCAGGAATCGGGGGGGACGCACCGGGGAGCTGTTTTTT.